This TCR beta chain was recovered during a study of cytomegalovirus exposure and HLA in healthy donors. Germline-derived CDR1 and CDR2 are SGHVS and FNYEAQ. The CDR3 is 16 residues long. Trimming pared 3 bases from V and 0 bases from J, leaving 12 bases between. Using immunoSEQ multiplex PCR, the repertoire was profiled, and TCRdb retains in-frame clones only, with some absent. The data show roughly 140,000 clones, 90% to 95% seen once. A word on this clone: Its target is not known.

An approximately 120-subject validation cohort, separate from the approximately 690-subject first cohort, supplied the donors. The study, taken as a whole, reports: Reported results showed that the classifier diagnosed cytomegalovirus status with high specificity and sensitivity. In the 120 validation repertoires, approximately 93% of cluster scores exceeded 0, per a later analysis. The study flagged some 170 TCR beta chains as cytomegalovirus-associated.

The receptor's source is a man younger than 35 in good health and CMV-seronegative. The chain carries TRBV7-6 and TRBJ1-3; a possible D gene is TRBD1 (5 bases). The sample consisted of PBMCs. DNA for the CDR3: TGTGCCAGCAGCTTCCTCGGGACTAGCTCTGGAAACACCATATATTTT. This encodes CASSFLGTSSGNTIYF.